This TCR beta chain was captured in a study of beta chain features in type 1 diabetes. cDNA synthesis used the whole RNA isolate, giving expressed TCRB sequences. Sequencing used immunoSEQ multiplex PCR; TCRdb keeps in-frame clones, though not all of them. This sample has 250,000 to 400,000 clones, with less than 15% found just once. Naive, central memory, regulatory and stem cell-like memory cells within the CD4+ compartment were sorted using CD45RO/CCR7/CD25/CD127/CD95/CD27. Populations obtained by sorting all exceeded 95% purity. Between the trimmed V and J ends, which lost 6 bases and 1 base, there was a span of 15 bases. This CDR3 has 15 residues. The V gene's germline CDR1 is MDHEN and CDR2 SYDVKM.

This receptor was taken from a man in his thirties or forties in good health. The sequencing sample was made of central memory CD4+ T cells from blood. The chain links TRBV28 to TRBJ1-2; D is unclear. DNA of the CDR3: TGTGCCAGCAGGGGGTTCGATGAGGTTAACTATGGCTACACCTTC. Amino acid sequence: CASRGFDEVNYGYTF.